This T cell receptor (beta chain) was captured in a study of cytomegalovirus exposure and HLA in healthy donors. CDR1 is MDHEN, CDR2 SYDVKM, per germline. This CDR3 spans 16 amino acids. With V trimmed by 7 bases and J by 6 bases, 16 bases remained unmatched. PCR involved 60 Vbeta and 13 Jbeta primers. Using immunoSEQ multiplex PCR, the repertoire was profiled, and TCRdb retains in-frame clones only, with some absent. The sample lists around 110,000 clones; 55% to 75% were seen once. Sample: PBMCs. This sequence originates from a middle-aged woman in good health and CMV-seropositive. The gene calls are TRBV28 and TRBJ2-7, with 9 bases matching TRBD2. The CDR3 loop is CASTTWGLAVQGEQYF. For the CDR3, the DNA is TGTGCCAGCACGACTTGGGGACTAGCAGTCCAGGGCGAGCAGTACTTC.